Each of the 3 T cell receptor delta chains below was sequenced from the same sample in a study of Vδ1+ human thymocytes. Study-wide results and caveats: Thymic TRG and TRD repertoires appeared highly polyclonal.

The template was reverse-transcribed extracted RNA. The CDR3 regions were amplified by multiplex PCR from V-gene primers to a constant-region primer. TCRdb ran CATT on the multiplex PCR reads. The sample lists over 45,000 delta-chain clones; around 16% were seen once. Their target antigens are unknown. Material for sequencing was Vdelta1+ gamma-delta thymocytes from the thymus. The subset: FACS-sorted CD3+ TCRalphabeta- TCRVdelta1+ TCRVdelta2- thymocytes. These receptors were collected from a girl under three years old who had congenital heart surgery.

The V call is TRDV1, the J call TRDJ1, with D unclear. The V end lost 4 bases, the J end lost 0 bases, and 12 bases lay between the germline ends. The CDR3 loop spans 15 amino acids. Germline values: CDR1 TSWWSYY, CDR2 QGS. DNA of the CDR3: TGTGCTCTTGGGGGCTTACGGGAATACACCGATAAACTCATCTTT. The encoded protein is CALGGLREYTDKLIF.

The V call is TRDV1, the J call TRDJ1; 12 nucleotides line up with TRDD3. The length of the CDR3 is 18 residues. The germline CDR1 and CDR2 sequences are TSWWSYY and QGS. The V and J ends lost 8 bases and 2 bases, in that order; junction bases with no gene match: 15. CDR3 amino acids: CALNPLRRLGDTTDKLIF. The CDR3 DNA sequence: TGTGCTCTTAACCCTCTACGTCGGCTGGGGGATACGACCGATAAACTCATCTTT.

The chain uses TRDV1 and TRDJ1; possible D gene TRDD2, 6 bases. The CDR3 spans 20 residues. The germline CDR1 and CDR2 sequences are TSWWSYY and QGS. Trimming stripped 5 bases from V and 9 bases from J, with 37 bases between. The CDR3, as DNA: TGTGCTCTTGGGAAAAGGTCCCCGCCGGTTCCTTCCAGGCCTCGCTTGGAACTCATCTTT. Protein product: CALGKRSPPVPSRPRLELIF.